Below are 22 T cell receptor beta chains sequenced from a single sample in a study of Graves' ophthalmopathy and Graves' hyperthyroidism. The study amplified TCR beta CDR3 regions using RNA transcripts. HTBI primers served in a first-round RT-PCR, which a second-round multiplex PCR followed. TCRdb independently ran MiXCR on the multiplex PCR reads; one entry per CDR3 protein. The table lists some 360,000 distinct CDR3 sequences, about 15% of them singletons. The source material was peripheral blood. All receptors derive from an adult woman with stable Graves' hyperthyroidism.

This clonotype was recorded many times. The V call is TRBV11-2, the J call TRBJ2-5; no clear D. Trimming took 1 base from V and 3 from J, leaving 9 bases between them. The CDR3 consists of 14 residues. Germline CDR1 reads SGHAT; CDR2 reads FQNNGV. CDR3 sequence (DNA): TGTGCCAGCAGCTTAGTGGTCAGCGAAGAGACCCAGTACTTC. Translating it yields CASSLVVSEETQYF.

This sequence joins TRBV7-9 and TRBJ2-3; D perhaps matches TRBD2 (6 bases). The CDR3 runs 14 residues. Trimming removed 0 bases at V and 4 bases at J, with 8 bases between. Looked up from germline, CDR1 is SEHNR and CDR2 is FQNEAQ (reference sequence). The CDR3 bases are TGTGCCAGCAGCTTAGCGGGACTCCCAGATACGCAGTATTTT. Translated: CASSLAGLPDTQYF.

This clonotype was observed many times. V gene TRBV12-3 or TRBV12-4 combines with J gene TRBJ1-3; TRBD1 is a possible D gene (5 bases). The CDR3 totals 14 residues. Trimming pared 6 bases from V and 0 bases from J, leaving 9 bases between. The CDR3 protein is CASSRGGSGNTIYF. In DNA, the CDR3 is TGTGCCAGCAGCCGTGGGGGCTCTGGAAACACCATATATTTT.

The chain has TRBV2 and TRBJ1-2; no clear D gene. Germline assignment: CDR1 SNHLY and CDR2 FYNNEI. Trimming shortened V by 2 bases and J by 4 bases, and 11 bases separated the two germline ends. The CDR3 runs to 14 residues. CDR3 nucleotide sequence: TGTGCCAGCAGTGAACGGGGAGGAGGCTATGGCTACACCTTC. It specifies CASSERGGGYGYTF.

This clonotype was recorded at least ten times. This chain joins TRBV24-1 and TRBJ2-7; TRBD1 matches at 10 bases. The CDR3 consists of 15 residues. V dropped 4 bases and J dropped 4; count of bases not matched to a gene: 6. Germline lookup yields CDR1 KGHDR and CDR2 SFDVKD. The CDR3 DNA reads as TGTGCCACCAGTGACTCGGGACAGGGGTCGTACGAGCAGTACTTC. It yields the protein CATSDSGQGSYEQYF.

This clonotype was detected many times. The genes are TRBV2 and TRBJ1-2; TRBD1 matches 8 bases. Per germline, CDR1 SNHLY and CDR2 FYNNEI. There are 13 residues in the CDR3. After removal of 1 base from V and 6 bases from J, the junction contained 1 base not matched to a gene. The CDR3 region is CASSEGQGNGYTF. CDR3 nucleotides: TGTGCCAGCAGTGAAGGACAGGGGAATGGCTACACCTTC.

This clonotype was found many times. V usage is TRBV12-3 or TRBV12-4 and J usage is TRBJ2-7; D ambiguous. The V gene lost 0 bases and the J gene lost 9 bases, with 9 bases spanning the gap. This CDR3 is 12 amino acids long. The CDR3 region is CASSLAIGGQYF. The CDR3 DNA reads TGTGCCAGCAGTTTAGCCATCGGCGGGCAGTACTTC.

This clonotype was observed many times. The gene calls are TRBV9 and TRBJ2-5, with 8 bases identical to TRBD2. V dropped 4 bases and J dropped 2; count of bases not matched to a gene: 7. The CDR3 has 15 amino acids. The germline V gene encodes CDR1 SGDLS and CDR2 YYNGEE. The CDR3 sequence is CASSPHGTSQETQYF. The CDR3 DNA reads as TGTGCCAGCAGCCCACACGGGACTAGTCAAGAGACCCAGTACTTC.

In this sample, this clonotype turned up many times. J is TRBJ1-1 and V is TRBV7-2; D unresolved. There are 13 residues in the CDR3. The germline V and J ends were trimmed by 5 bases and 6 bases, with 13 bases remaining between them. Per the germline V gene, CDR1 is SGHTA and CDR2 is FQGNSA. The CDR3 nucleotides are TGTGCCAGCAGCCAGGCGCCTTGGGCTGAAGCTTTCTTT. As protein: CASSQAPWAEAFF.

The chain combines TRBV2 with TRBJ1-5; TRBD1 matches 7 bases. V lost 3 bases, J lost 3 bases, and 5 bases stayed unmatched. Looked up from germline, CDR1 is SNHLY and CDR2 is FYNNEI. This CDR3 comprises 15 residues. The CDR3 nucleotides are TGTGCCAGCAGTGACGGACAGGAGACCAATCAGCCCCAGCATTTT. It specifies CASSDGQETNQPQHF.

This clonotype was seen just once. J is TRBJ1-6 and V is TRBV6-1; 7 bases agree with TRBD1. V shed 1 base, J shed 1 base, and the junction held 1 base outside the gene matches. Germline V lookup: CDR1 MNHNS, CDR2 SASEGT. The CDR3 has 16 amino acids. The DNA of the CDR3 is TGTGCCAGCAGTGAAGGACAGGGTTCCTATAATTCACCCCTCCACTTT. It yields the protein CASSEGQGSYNSPLHF.

Comment on this clonotype: A clone one base away is much larger, so this may be a read error. The J gene is TRBJ2-5, the V gene TRBV7-2; no clear D gene. Deletions cut 1 base from V and 14 bases from J, with 14 bases between. Looked up from germline, CDR1 is SGHTA and CDR2 is FQGNSA. This CDR3 has 12 residues. The CDR3 DNA sequence: TGTGCCAGCAGCTTAGAATTCAGTCAGTTATACTTC. Its translation is CASSLEFSQLYF.

The chain couples TRBV28 to TRBJ1-1; 7 positions match TRBD1. Trimming cost V 1 base and J 3 bases; bases outside gene matches: 2. CDR1 and CDR2 from the germline V gene are MDHEN and SYDVKM. The CDR3 contains 14 residues. CDR3 in amino acids: CASSLFQGDTEAFF. DNA for the CDR3: TGTGCCAGCAGTTTATTCCAGGGGGACACTGAAGCTTTCTTT. Full variable domain (remainder filled in from reference TRBV28 and TRBJ1-1): DVKVTQSSRYLVKRTGEKVFLECVQDMDHENMFWYRQDPGLGLRLIYFSYDVKMKEKGDIPEGYSVSREKKERFSLILESASTNQTSMYLCASSLFQGDTEAFFGQGTRLTVV.

This clonotype was detected ten times or more. The chain couples TRBV7-6 to TRBJ2-4, with D perhaps TRBD1 (5 bases). The germline V and J ends were trimmed by 5 bases and 8 bases, with 19 bases remaining between them. Per the germline V gene, CDR1 is SGHVS and CDR2 is FNYEAQ. The length of the CDR3 is 15 residues. For the CDR3, the DNA is TGTGCCAGCAGCCCTACAGGACGTATAACGGACATTCAGTACTTC. Protein sequence: CASSPTGRITDIQYF.

This clonotype was observed at least ten times. The chain couples TRBV25-1 to TRBJ1-1; 7 bases fit TRBD1. V trimming: 3 bases; J trimming: 4 bases; junction bases outside the gene matches: 2. Germline V gives CDR1 MGHDK, CDR2 SYGVNS. The length of the CDR3 is 13 residues. CDR3 loop: CASSDRGITEAFF. The CDR3 bases are TGTGCCAGCAGTGACAGGGGGATCACTGAAGCTTTCTTT.

The sample holds many counts of this clonotype. The chain couples TRBV7-2 to TRBJ2-2; D is undetermined. V lost 1 base and J lost 7, with 7 bases in between. There are 13 residues in the CDR3. Germline CDR1 and CDR2: SGHTA and FQGNSA. CDR3 bases: TGTGCCAGCAGCTTAGTACAGATCGGGGAGCTGTTTTTT. This codes for CASSLVQIGELFF.

Ten or more counts support this clonotype. The rearrangement uses TRBV6-1 and TRBJ2-2, with 7 nucleotides matching TRBD1. CDR1 MNHNS and CDR2 SASEGT come from the germline V gene. With 6 bases clipped from V and 1 base from J, the junction kept 2 bases outside the gene matches. The CDR3 runs 14 residues. The CDR3 reads CASRHRGNTGELFF. DNA of the CDR3: TGTGCCAGCAGGCACAGGGGGAACACCGGGGAGCTGTTTTTT.

Many counts were recorded for this clonotype. This chain joins TRBV12-3 or TRBV12-4 and TRBJ1-2, with TRBD1 matching over 8 bases. Trimming took 1 base from V and 4 from J; bases not matched to a gene: 5. The length of the CDR3 is 15 residues. CDR3 residues: CASSLVQGAGYGYTF. As DNA, the CDR3 is TGTGCCAGCAGTTTAGTCCAGGGGGCAGGCTATGGCTACACCTTC.

This clonotype was observed at least ten times. The gene calls are TRBV5-1 and TRBJ2-7; D call uncertain. The germline V gene has CDR1 SGHRS and CDR2 YFSETQ. The CDR3 extends over 15 amino acids. With 4 bases removed from V and 6 bases from J, the gap between germline ends came to 20 bases. The CDR3 spells CASSKMTTGLSEQYF. CDR3 bases: TGCGCCAGCAGCAAGATGACGACGGGTTTGAGCGAGCAGTACTTC. Variable domain in full (rest from reference TRBV5-1 and TRBJ2-7): KAGVTQTPRYLIKTRGQQVTLSCSPISGHRSVSWYQQTPGQGLQFLFEYFSETQRNKGNFPGRFSGRQFSNSRSEMNVSTLELGDSALYLCASSKMTTGLSEQYFGPGTRLTVT.

This clonotype appeared many times. CDR3 sequence: CASSLMASGSFPGELFF. CDR3 in DNA: TGTGCCAGCAGCTTAATGGCTAGCGGGAGTTTCCCCGGGGAGCTGTTTTTT. This chain connects TRBV7-3 to TRBJ2-2, with TRBD2 identical over 10 bases. The trim removed 1 base at V and 6 bases at J, leaving 8 bases unmatched. CDR3 length equals 17 residues. Germline V gene lookup returns CDR1 SGHTA and CDR2 FQGTGA.

This clonotype was observed many times. The chain carries TRBV7-2 and TRBJ2-5, with 12 positions matching TRBD2. J lost 5 bases, V lost 10 bases, and 5 bases had no gene match. This CDR3 has 13 amino acids. CDR1 is SGHTA, CDR2 FQGNSA, per germline. The CDR3 nucleotides are TGTGCCAACAGACTAGCGGGGGAGGAGACCCAGTACTTC. Its translation: CANRLAGEETQYF. Filled out from reference TRBV7-2 and TRBJ2-5, the complete variable domain reads GAGVSQSPSNKVTEKGKDVELRCDPISGHTALYWYRQSLGQGLEFLIYFQGNSAPDKSGLPSDRFSAERTGGSVSTLTIQRTQQEDSAVYLCANRLAGEETQYFGPGTRLLVL.

V is TRBV20-1 and J is TRBJ2-7; D might be TRBD2 (5 bases). Germline CDR1 is DFQATT and CDR2 is SNEGSKA (reference sequence). V shed 8 bases and J shed 7 bases, with 18 bases lying between them. The CDR3 is 12 amino acids. CDR3 sequence: CSKASWSDEQYF. CDR3 coding DNA: TGCAGTAAAGCTAGCTGGAGCGATGAGCAGTACTTC.